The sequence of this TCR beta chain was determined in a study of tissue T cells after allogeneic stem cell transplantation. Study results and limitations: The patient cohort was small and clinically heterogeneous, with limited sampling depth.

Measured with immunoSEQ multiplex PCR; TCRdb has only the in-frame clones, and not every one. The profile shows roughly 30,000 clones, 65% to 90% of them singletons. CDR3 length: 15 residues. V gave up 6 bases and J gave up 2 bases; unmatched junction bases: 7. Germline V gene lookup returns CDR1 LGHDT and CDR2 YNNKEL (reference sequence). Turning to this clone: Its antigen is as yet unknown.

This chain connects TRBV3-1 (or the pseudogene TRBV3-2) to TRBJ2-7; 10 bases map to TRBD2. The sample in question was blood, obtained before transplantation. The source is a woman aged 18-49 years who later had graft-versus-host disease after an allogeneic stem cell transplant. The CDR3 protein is CASSPWTSGTYEQYF. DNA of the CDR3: TGTGCCAGCAGTCCCTGGACTAGCGGAACCTACGAGCAGTACTTC.